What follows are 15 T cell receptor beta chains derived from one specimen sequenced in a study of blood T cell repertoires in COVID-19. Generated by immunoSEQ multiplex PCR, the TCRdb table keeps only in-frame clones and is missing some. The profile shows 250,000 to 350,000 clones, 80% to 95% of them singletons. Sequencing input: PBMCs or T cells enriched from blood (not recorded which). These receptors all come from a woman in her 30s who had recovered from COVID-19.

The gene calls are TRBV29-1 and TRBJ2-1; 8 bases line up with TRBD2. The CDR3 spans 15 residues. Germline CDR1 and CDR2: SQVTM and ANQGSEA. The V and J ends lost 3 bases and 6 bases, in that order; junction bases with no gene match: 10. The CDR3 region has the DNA TGCAGCGTTGATTTCGCTAGCGGGCTCTCCAATGAGCAGTTCTTC. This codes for CSVDFASGLSNEQFF.

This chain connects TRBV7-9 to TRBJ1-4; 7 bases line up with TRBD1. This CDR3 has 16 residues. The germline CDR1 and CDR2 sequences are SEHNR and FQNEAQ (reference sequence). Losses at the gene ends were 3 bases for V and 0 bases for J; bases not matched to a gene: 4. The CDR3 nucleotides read TGTGCCAGCAGCTTTTCGGACAGGCCAACTAATGAAAAACTGTTTTTT. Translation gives CASSFSDRPTNEKLFF.

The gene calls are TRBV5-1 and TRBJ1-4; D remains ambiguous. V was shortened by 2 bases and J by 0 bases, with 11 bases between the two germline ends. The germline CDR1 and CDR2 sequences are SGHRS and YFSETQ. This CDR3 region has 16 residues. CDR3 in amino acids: CASSLAPPTTNEKLFF. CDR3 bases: TGCGCCAGCAGCTTAGCACCGCCGACAACTAATGAAAAACTGTTTTTT.

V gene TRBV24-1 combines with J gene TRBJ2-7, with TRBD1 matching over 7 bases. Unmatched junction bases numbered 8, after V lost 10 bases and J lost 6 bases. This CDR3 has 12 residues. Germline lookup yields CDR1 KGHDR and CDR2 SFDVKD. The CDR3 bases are TGTGCCACTTCAGGGGGAAGAGGCGAGCAGTACTTC. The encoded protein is CATSGGRGEQYF.

The CDR3 DNA reads as TGTGCCAGCTCACCACCTAGAACCGCGAGCTCCTACGAGCAGTACTTC. Its translation is CASSPPRTASSYEQYF. The chain is built from TRBV18 and TRBJ2-7, with D unclear. The CDR3 runs 16 residues. The germline V gene encodes CDR1 KGHSH and CDR2 LQKENI. V was cut by 0 bases and J by 0 bases, with 12 bases left in between.

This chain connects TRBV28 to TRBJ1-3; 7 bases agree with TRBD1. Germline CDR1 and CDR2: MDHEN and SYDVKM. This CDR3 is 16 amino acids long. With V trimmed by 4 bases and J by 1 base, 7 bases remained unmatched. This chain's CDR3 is CASSSTGERSGNTIYF. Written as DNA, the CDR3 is TGTGCCAGCAGTTCCACAGGGGAAAGATCTGGAAACACCATATATTTT.

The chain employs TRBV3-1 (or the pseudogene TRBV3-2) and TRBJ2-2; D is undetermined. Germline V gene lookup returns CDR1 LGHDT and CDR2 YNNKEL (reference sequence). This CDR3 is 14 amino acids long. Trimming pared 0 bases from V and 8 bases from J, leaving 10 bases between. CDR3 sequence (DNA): TGTGCCAGCAGCCAAGATACGCGTTTTGGGGAGCTGTTTTTT. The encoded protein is CASSQDTRFGELFF.

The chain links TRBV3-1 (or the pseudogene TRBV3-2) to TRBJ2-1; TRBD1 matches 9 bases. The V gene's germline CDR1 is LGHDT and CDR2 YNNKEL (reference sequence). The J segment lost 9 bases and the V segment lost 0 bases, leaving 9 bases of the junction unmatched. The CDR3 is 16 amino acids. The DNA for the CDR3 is TGTGCCAGCAGCCAAGAGGGGACAGGGAGTAGCGGTGAGCAGTTCTTC. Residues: CASSQEGTGSSGEQFF.

DNA of the CDR3: TGTGCCAGCAGCTCACAGGGTACAGGACGTTCACCCCTCCACTTT. Amino acids: CASSSQGTGRSPLHF. The chain is built from TRBV7-2 and TRBJ1-6, with D perhaps matching TRBD1 (6 bases). The CDR3 extends over 15 amino acids. The germline CDR1 and CDR2 sequences are SGHTA and FQGNSA. Trimming left V 4 bases short and J 9 bases short, with 16 bases between.

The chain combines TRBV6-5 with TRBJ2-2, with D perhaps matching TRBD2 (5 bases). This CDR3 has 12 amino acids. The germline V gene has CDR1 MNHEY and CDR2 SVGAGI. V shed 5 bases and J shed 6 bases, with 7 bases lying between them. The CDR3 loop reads CASSLAPGELFF. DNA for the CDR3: TGTGCCAGCAGTCTAGCCCCCGGGGAGCTGTTTTTT.

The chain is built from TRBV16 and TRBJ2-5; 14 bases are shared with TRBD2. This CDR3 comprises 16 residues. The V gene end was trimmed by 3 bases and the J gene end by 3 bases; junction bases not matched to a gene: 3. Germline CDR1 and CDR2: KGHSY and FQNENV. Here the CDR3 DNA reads TGTGCCAGCAGCCAGTCGGGACTAGCGGGAGAAGAGACCCAGTACTTC. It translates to CASSQSGLAGEETQYF. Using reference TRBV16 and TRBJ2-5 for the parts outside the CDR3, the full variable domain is GEEVAQTPKHLVRGEGQKAKLYCAPIKGHSYVFWYQQVLKNEFKFLISFQNENVFDETGMPKERFSAKCLPNSPCSLEIQATKLEDSAVYFCASSQSGLAGEETQYFGPGTRLLVL.

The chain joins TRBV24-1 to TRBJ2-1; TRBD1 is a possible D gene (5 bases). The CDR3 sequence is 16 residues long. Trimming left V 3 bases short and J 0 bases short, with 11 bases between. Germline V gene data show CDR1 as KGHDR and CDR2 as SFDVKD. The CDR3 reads CATSDAQGSSYNEQFF. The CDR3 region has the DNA TGTGCCACCAGTGATGCGCAGGGTAGCTCCTACAATGAGCAGTTCTTC.

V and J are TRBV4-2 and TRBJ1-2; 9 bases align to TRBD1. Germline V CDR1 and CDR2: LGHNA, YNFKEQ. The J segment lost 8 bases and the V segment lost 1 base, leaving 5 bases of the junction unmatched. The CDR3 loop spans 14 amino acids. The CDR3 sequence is CASSQGDRVQGYTF. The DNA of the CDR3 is TGTGCCAGCAGCCAAGGGGACAGGGTTCAGGGCTACACCTTC.

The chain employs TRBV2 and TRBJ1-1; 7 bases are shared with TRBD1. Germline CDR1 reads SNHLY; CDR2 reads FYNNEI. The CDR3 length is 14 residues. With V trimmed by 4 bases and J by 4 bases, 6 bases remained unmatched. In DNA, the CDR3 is TGTGCCAGCAGTGTTAAGGGGGCCGTCACTGAAGCTTTCTTT. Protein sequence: CASSVKGAVTEAFF.

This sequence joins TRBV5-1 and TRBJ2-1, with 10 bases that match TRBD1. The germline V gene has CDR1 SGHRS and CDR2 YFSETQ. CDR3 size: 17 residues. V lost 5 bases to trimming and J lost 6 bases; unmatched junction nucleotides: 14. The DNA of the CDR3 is TGCGCCAGCAGTTTCTCGGGACAGGGGATCTACGGCAATGAGCAGTTCTTC. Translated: CASSFSGQGIYGNEQFF.